Following are 29 T cell receptor beta chains from one sample sequenced in a study of T-cell reconstitution after alpha-beta-depleted transplantation in children. As it was prepared, the TCRbeta library received unique molecular identifiers. Using its own MiXCR run on the PCR reads, TCRdb lists one record per CDR3 protein. The repertoire holds a few hundred thousand distinct CDR3 sequences, with approximately 9.8% as singletons. The sequencing used PBMCs from the stem cell graft donor, collected from the stem cell graft. The receptors stem from a human donor who donated a stem cell graft to a child with SCID.

This clonotype was seen at least ten times. The chain recombines TRBV20-1 with TRBJ2-5, with D perhaps given as TRBD1 or TRBD2 (5 bases each). The CDR3 covers 13 residues. The V gene lost 6 bases and the J gene lost 5 bases, with 16 bases spanning the gap. Germline V gene lookup returns CDR1 DFQATT and CDR2 SNEGSKA (reference sequence). The CDR3 sequence is CSALGEKQETQYF. The CDR3 DNA is TGCAGTGCCTTAGGGGAGAAGCAGGAGACCCAGTACTTC.

The table lists this clonotype with many counts. CDR3 sequence reads: CASSSGPFYGYTF. The CDR3 nucleotides are TGTGCCAGCAGTTCTGGACCGTTCTATGGCTACACCTTC. The V gene is TRBV5-6, the J gene TRBJ1-2; D remains ambiguous. The CDR3 contains 13 residues. Germline values: CDR1 SGHDT, CDR2 YYEEEE. V was clipped by 5 bases and J by 4 bases, with 12 bases between them.

This clonotype was seen repeatedly, ten times or more. This chain links TRBV20-1 with TRBJ2-5; weak D call: TRBD2 (6 bases). V was trimmed by 6 bases and J by 1 base, leaving 18 bases between them. The CDR3 length is 15 residues. Germline lookup yields CDR1 DFQATT and CDR2 SNEGSKA (reference sequence). The CDR3 sequence is CSAPRGGGGQETQYF. The CDR3 DNA reads TGCAGTGCGCCCCGTGGTGGGGGAGGCCAAGAGACCCAGTACTTC.

This clonotype was counted ten times or more. The chain combines TRBV5-1 with TRBJ2-7; TRBD1 matches at 8 bases. Germline V gives CDR1 SGHRS, CDR2 YFSETQ. CDR3 length: 15 residues. The trim removed 3 bases at V and 2 bases at J, leaving 7 bases unmatched. CDR3 in amino acids: CASSSGQGTTYEQYF. The CDR3 DNA sequence: TGCGCCAGCAGCTCAGGACAGGGTACAACCTACGAGCAGTACTTC.

This clonotype has just a few counts. The DNA for the CDR3 is TGTGCCAGCAGTTTTGGCAGCCTTTGGGATACGCAGTATTTT. It is translated as CASSFGSLWDTQYF. This sequence joins TRBV12-3 or TRBV12-4 and TRBJ2-3, with unresolved D. CDR3 size: 14 residues. V was trimmed by 3 bases and J by 6 bases, leaving 13 bases between them.

This clonotype was counted ten times or more. The chain recombines TRBV9 with TRBJ1-6; maybe TRBD1 (5 bases). The germline gives CDR1 SGDLS, CDR2 YYNGEE. This CDR3 contains 14 residues. The V and J ends lost 0 bases and 7 bases respectively, with 8 bases between them. The CDR3 loop reads CASSVGGTNSPLHF. The CDR3 coding sequence is TGTGCCAGCAGCGTAGGCGGGACCAATTCACCCCTCCACTTT.

This clonotype has a count of ten or more. This chain links TRBV6-1 with TRBJ1-2, with 7 bases matching TRBD1. Trimming took 7 bases from V and 4 from J; bases not matched to a gene: 9. Germline lookup yields CDR1 MNHNS and CDR2 SASEGT. This CDR3 region has 14 residues. The CDR3 region is CASMRGPTLYGYTF. The CDR3 coding sequence is TGTGCCAGCATGAGGGGGCCGACTCTCTATGGCTACACCTTC.

This clonotype was seen at least ten times. The genes are TRBV20-1 and TRBJ2-3; no definite D call. Trimming took off 3 bases at V and 0 bases at J, with 4 bases between the two ends. Germline CDR1 DFQATT, CDR2 SNEGSKA (reference sequence). The CDR3 totals 12 residues. The CDR3: CSARPSTDTQYF. CDR3 DNA sequence: TGCAGTGCTAGGCCGAGCACAGATACGCAGTATTTT.

There are many counts of this clonotype. The chain combines TRBV12-3 or TRBV12-4 with TRBJ2-1; possibly TRBD2 for D (5 bases). The germline V and J ends were trimmed by 7 bases and 9 bases, with 13 bases remaining between them. The CDR3 runs to 12 residues. The CDR3 sequence: CASTLSRGEQFF. DNA for the CDR3: TGTGCCAGCACTCTATCACGGGGTGAGCAGTTCTTC.

Notes on this clonotype: A much larger clone differs from this one at a single base, so this may be a read error. The chain carries TRBV20-1 and TRBJ1-2, with TRBD1 matching 7 bases. This CDR3 spans 12 amino acids. Per the germline V gene, CDR1 is DFQATT and CDR2 is SNEGSKA (reference sequence). CDR3 region: CPNRGSSYGYTF. The CDR3 DNA reads as TGCCCGAACAGGGGTTCGAGCTATGGCTACACCTTC.

This clonotype was detected ten times or more. This chain joins TRBV2 and TRBJ1-2; D gene ambiguous. CDR1 and CDR2 from the germline V gene are SNHLY and FYNNEI. V was cut by 4 bases and J by 2 bases, with 11 bases left in between. This CDR3 is 14 amino acids long. CDR3 sequence: CASSGQGANYGYTF. CDR3 DNA sequence: TGTGCCAGCAGTGGACAAGGAGCAAACTATGGCTACACCTTC.

This clonotype was found many times. The V call is TRBV7-9, the J call TRBJ2-7; 7 bases align to TRBD1. The CDR3 is 13 residues long. V dropped 3 bases and J dropped 6; count of bases not matched to a gene: 5. The germline V gene has CDR1 SEHNR and CDR2 FQNEAQ (reference sequence). The DNA for the CDR3 is TGTGCCAGCAGCTTTAAGGGGGCGGTCGAGCAGTACTTC. It codes for CASSFKGAVEQYF.

This clonotype has ten or more counts. The rearrangement uses TRBV7-9 and TRBJ2-7; D gene unclear. Trimming removed 5 bases at V and 2 bases at J, with 16 bases between. Germline-derived CDR1 and CDR2 are SEHNR and FQNEAQ (reference sequence). The CDR3 covers 15 residues. The CDR3 region is CASSPLLQLTYEQYF. The CDR3 region has the DNA TGTGCCAGCAGCCCCTTATTACAGCTTACCTACGAGCAGTACTTC.

The sample holds many counts of this clonotype. The chain has TRBV15 and TRBJ2-1; TRBD2 agrees at 8 bases. The germline CDR1 and CDR2 sequences are LNHNV and YYDKDF (reference sequence). The V segment lost 2 bases and the J segment 4 bases; nucleotides outside the gene matches: 13. The length of the CDR3 is 18 residues. The CDR3 is CATSRWGSVAGNYNEQFF. The CDR3 coding sequence is TGTGCCACCAGCAGATGGGGTTCGGTAGCGGGGAATTACAATGAGCAGTTCTTC.

Note on this clonotype: This clone may be a read error of a much larger clone one base away. The chain couples TRBV20-1 to TRBJ2-7; D might be TRBD1 (6 bases). CDR1 is DFQATT, CDR2 SNEGSKA, per germline (reference sequence). The length of the CDR3 is 13 residues. Here the CDR3 DNA reads TGCAGTGCCCCCGGGACAAACCGCTACGAGCAGTGCTTC. This translates into CSAPGTNRYEQCF.

The sample holds many counts of this clonotype. The rearrangement links TRBV7-8 to TRBJ2-1, with D possibly matching TRBD2 (5 bases). There are 14 residues in the CDR3. V dropped 4 bases and J dropped 0 bases, with 7 bases sitting between them. Germline V CDR1 and CDR2: SGHVS, FQNEAQ. The CDR3 region has the DNA TGTGCCAGCAGCTCCACTAGCTCCTACAATGAGCAGTTCTTC. Translation gives CASSSTSSYNEQFF.

There are many counts of this clonotype. The rearrangement joins TRBV3-1 to TRBJ1-2, with a possible D match to TRBD1 (5 bases). CDR3 length equals 14 residues. V lost 0 bases, J lost 3 bases, and 8 bases lay in between. Germline assignment: CDR1 LGHDT and CDR2 YNNKEL (reference sequence). CDR3 bases: TGTGCCAGCAGCCAAGATGGGGCGCACTATGGCTACACCTTC. Amino acids: CASSQDGAHYGYTF. The complete variable domain, with remaining parts taken from reference TRBV3-1 and TRBJ1-2, reads DTAVSQTPKYLVTQMGNDKSIKCEQNLGHDTMYWYKQDSKKFLKIMFSYNNKELIINETVPNRFSPKSPDKAHLNLHINSLELGDSAVYFCASSQDGAHYGYTFGSGTRLTVV.

In this sample, this clonotype turned up a few times. The genes are TRBV5-1 and TRBJ2-6; 10 bases are shared with TRBD1. This CDR3 has 20 residues. The V and J ends lost 3 bases and 2 bases, in that order; junction bases with no gene match: 14. Germline lookup yields CDR1 SGHRS and CDR2 YFSETQ. The CDR3 DNA is TGCGCCAGCAGCTCCCAGAAATATGACAGGGGGCAGGCTGGGGCCAACGTCCTGACTTTC. Its protein is CASSSQKYDRGQAGANVLTF.

This clonotype appeared a few times. The chain has TRBV10-2 and TRBJ2-3; 15 bases line up with TRBD2. This CDR3 is 20 amino acids long. J lost 5 bases, V lost 6 bases, and 18 bases had no gene match. Germline V gene sequence: CDR1 WSHSY, CDR2 SAAADI. CDR3 residues: CASRAPGLAGGASNEDTQYF. The DNA for the CDR3 is TGCGCCAGCAGGGCCCCGGGACTAGCGGGGGGCGCATCCAACGAAGATACGCAGTATTTT.

This clonotype has a count of ten or more. The genes are TRBV20-1 and TRBJ1-6; D not resolved. The V end lost 1 base, the J end lost 2 bases, and 9 bases lay between the germline ends. The CDR3 has 15 residues. The germline CDR1 and CDR2 sequences are DFQATT and SNEGSKA (reference sequence). CDR3 DNA sequence: TGCAGTGCTAGAGTTCGGGAAACCTATAATTCACCCCTCCACTTT. Its translation: CSARVRETYNSPLHF.

J is TRBJ2-1 and V is TRBV18, with 7 positions matching TRBD1. CDR3 length equals 13 residues. V was pared by 3 bases and J by 7 bases, with 3 bases of the junction left unmatched. Per the germline V gene, CDR1 is KGHSH and CDR2 is LQKENI. CDR3 coding DNA: TGTGCCAGCTCACCTATACAGGGGAATGAGCAGTTCTTC. Amino acids: CASSPIQGNEQFF. The whole variable domain, filled in from reference TRBV18 and TRBJ2-1, reads NAGVMQNPRHLVRRRGQEARLRCSPMKGHSHVYWYRQLPEEGLKFMVYLQKENIIDESGMPKERFSAEFPKEGPSILRIQQVVRGDSAAYFCASSPIQGNEQFFGPGTRLTVL.

This clonotype was seen repeatedly, ten times or more. The chain is built from TRBV5-1 and TRBJ2-1, with D possibly matching TRBD2 (5 bases). Trimming pared 0 bases from V and 3 bases from J, leaving 13 bases between. The CDR3 spans 16 residues. The germline CDR1 and CDR2 sequences are SGHRS and YFSETQ. CDR3 region: CASSLARGPLYNEQFF. The CDR3 nucleotides are TGCGCCAGCAGCTTGGCGCGCGGGCCCCTCTACAATGAGCAGTTCTTC.

This clonotype was seen at least ten times. V is TRBV5-1 and J is TRBJ2-1, with D maybe TRBD2 (6 bases). V was pared by 2 bases and J by 2 bases, with 14 bases between. Per the germline V gene, CDR1 is SGHRS and CDR2 is YFSETQ. The CDR3 runs 16 residues. The CDR3 nucleotides read TGCGCCAGCAGCTTATCACTCGCGGGGCCCTACAATGAGCAGTTCTTC. It translates to CASSLSLAGPYNEQFF.

This clonotype was observed many times. The gene calls are TRBV7-8 and TRBJ2-2; 8 bases line up with TRBD1. The CDR3 spans 15 residues. Germline-derived CDR1 and CDR2 are SGHVS and FQNEAQ. V dropped 5 bases and J dropped 5; count of bases not matched to a gene: 7. DNA for the CDR3: TGTGCCAGCAGCCAGGACAGGGCTGGTACCGGGGAGCTGTTTTTT. Translating it yields CASSQDRAGTGELFF.

This clonotype was picked up many times. J is TRBJ2-5 and V is TRBV29-1; 11 nucleotides align to TRBD1. Germline CDR1 and CDR2: SQVTM and ANQGSEA. V was pared by 7 bases and J by 7 bases, with 8 bases of the junction left unmatched. The CDR3 has 13 residues. The CDR3 region is CSAGTGGLTTQYF. The CDR3 nucleotides read TGCAGCGCGGGGACAGGGGGATTAACGACCCAGTACTTC.

This clonotype was detected ten times or more. The V and J genes are TRBV5-1 and TRBJ2-6; no firm D call. Germline values: CDR1 SGHRS, CDR2 YFSETQ. Trimming removed 0 bases from V and 2 bases from J, with 12 bases in between. There are 17 residues in the CDR3. The CDR3 protein is CASSLAANIAGANVLTF. The CDR3 bases are TGCGCCAGCAGCTTGGCCGCGAACATAGCTGGGGCCAACGTCCTGACTTTC.

This clonotype was seen repeatedly, ten times or more. The gene calls are TRBV20-1 and TRBJ1-6, with 9 bases lining up with TRBD1. CDR3 size: 19 residues. V lost 0 bases to trimming and J lost 8 bases; unmatched junction nucleotides: 17. Germline CDR1 is DFQATT and CDR2 is SNEGSKA (reference sequence). The CDR3 bases are TGCAGTGCTAGAGACCACGCCGGGACAGGGAGTTACGGGGATTCACCCCTCCACTTT. It is translated as CSARDHAGTGSYGDSPLHF.

The sample holds many counts of this clonotype. The rearrangement uses TRBV6-2 or TRBV6-3 and TRBJ1-2; TRBD1 matches at 7 bases. The CDR3 is 16 amino acids. J gave up 0 bases and V 6 bases, and 10 bases lay outside the gene matches. Germline-derived CDR1 and CDR2 are MNHEY and SVGEGT. CDR3 region: CASRTSGQVANYGYTF. The CDR3 DNA reads TGTGCCAGCAGAACCTCAGGACAGGTAGCTAACTATGGCTACACCTTC.

This clonotype occurred many times. V is TRBV5-1 and J is TRBJ1-1; 9 nucleotides align to TRBD1. Germline V gene sequence: CDR1 SGHRS, CDR2 YFSETQ. V lost 2 bases, J lost 5 bases, and 10 bases stayed unmatched. The CDR3 totals 16 residues. The CDR3 bases are TGCGCCAGCAGCTTCGGGGGACAGGGTACAGGAACTGAAGCTTTCTTT. The encoded protein is CASSFGGQGTGTEAFF.